This record looks at one TCR beta chain sequence and its context. MiXCR, run by TCRdb on the reads, gives a single entry per CDR3 protein. The data hold about 260,000 distinct CDR3 sequences, with around 9% observed a single time. This sample is drawn from a study of T cell repertoires in cytomegalovirus infection. The receptor was derived from a human donor in good health (CMV status not recorded). Some clones in this sample may be carry-over from other donors' samples. Sequencing input: PBMCs.

The CDR3 spells CASRANRGSSNQPQHF. CDR3 nucleotides: TGTGCCAGTAGGGCCAATCGCGGGTCGAGCAATCAGCCCCAGCATTTT. The chain is built from TRBV19 and TRBJ1-5, with unresolved D. Trimming shortened V by 6 bases and J by 1 base, and 16 bases separated the two germline ends. This CDR3 has 16 residues. Germline loops: CDR1 LNHDA, CDR2 SQIVND (reference sequence).